One sample yielded the 13 T cell receptor beta chains listed below, sequenced in a study of shared clonotypes between healthy human individuals. TCRdb keeps only in-frame clones here, not all; method: immunoSEQ multiplex PCR. The data show a few hundred thousand clones, over 60% seen once. The sequenced sample consisted of memory CD4+ T cells sorted from blood. Described subset: CD45RA-negative fraction. The receptor source for this set is a man younger than 45 in good health.

The V call is TRBV6-6, the J call TRBJ2-1; 15 bases are shared with TRBD2. This CDR3 region has 16 residues. Trimming at V came to 7 bases and at J to 7 bases, leaving 8 bases not matched to a gene. Germline lookup yields CDR1 MNHNY and CDR2 SVGAGI (reference sequence). CDR3 in amino acids: CASNPGTSGRRNEQFF. In nucleotides, the CDR3 is TGTGCCAGCAACCCCGGGACTAGCGGGAGGAGGAATGAGCAGTTCTTC.

This clone has just one count. The chain couples TRBV15 to TRBJ2-7; 7 bases line up with TRBD1. The CDR3 is 15 residues long. Germline V gives CDR1 LNHNV, CDR2 YYDKDF (reference sequence). After removal of 0 bases from V and 3 bases from J, the junction contained 5 bases not matched to a gene. The CDR3 sequence: CATSREQGSLYEQYF. The CDR3 coding sequence is TGTGCCACCAGCAGAGAACAGGGGTCCCTCTACGAGCAGTACTTC. The full variable domain, completed using reference TRBV15 and TRBJ2-7, is DAMVIQNPRYQVTQFGKPVTLSCSQTLNHNVMYWYQQKSSQAPKLLFHYYDKDFNNEADTPDNFQSRRPNTSFCFLDIRSPGLGDTAMYLCATSREQGSLYEQYFGPGTRLTVT.

In DNA, the CDR3 is TGCGCCAGCAGCGAGGGACAGGGGGTGAAGACCCAGTACTTC. Its protein is CASSEGQGVKTQYF. The chain combines TRBV10-1 with TRBJ2-5; 11 bases are a match to TRBD1. Germline CDR1 WNHNN, CDR2 SYGVQD (reference sequence). After removal of 6 bases from V and 6 bases from J, the junction contained 6 bases not matched to a gene. CDR3 length equals 14 residues.

Of note for this clone: A junction end diverges from the germline sequence, so it may reflect a read error. V and J are TRBV5-1 and TRBJ2-1; D is possibly TRBD1 (6 bases). Germline CDR1 reads SGHRS; CDR2 reads YFSETQ. The CDR3 is made up of 13 amino acids. Here the CDR3 DNA reads TGCGCCAGCAGCCCAGGCCAGGGGTTGAGGGGGATCTTC. Translation: CASSPGQGLRGIF.

V and J are TRBV6-1 and TRBJ2-1, with D uncertain. The germline V gene encodes CDR1 MNHNS and CDR2 SASEGT. V was clipped by 7 bases and J by 2 bases, with 15 bases between them. The CDR3 is 15 amino acids. CDR3 nucleotides: TGTGCCAGCATTCTGACTTTTCCGCCCTACAATGAGCAGTTCTTC. Its translation: CASILTFPPYNEQFF.

V gene TRBV13 combines with J gene TRBJ2-1; TRBD2 matches 10 bases. The CDR3 contains 15 residues. V lost 5 bases, J lost 4 bases, and 5 bases stayed unmatched. Germline V gene sequence: CDR1 PRHDT, CDR2 FYEKMQ (reference sequence). In DNA, the CDR3 is TGTGCCAGCAGCATAACTAGCGGGATTTACAATGAGCAGTTCTTC. Protein sequence: CASSITSGIYNEQFF.

The chain couples TRBV2 to TRBJ2-7, with 7 bases matching TRBD1. V was clipped by 7 bases and J by 3 bases; unmatched bases: 6. The germline CDR1 and CDR2 sequences are SNHLY and FYNNEI. This CDR3 has 13 residues. CDR3 protein: CASILDRDYEQYF. The CDR3 DNA reads TGTGCCAGCATCCTTGACAGGGACTACGAGCAGTACTTC.

This chain links TRBV2 with TRBJ1-1, with no clear D. Trimming removed 8 bases from V and 2 bases from J, with 15 bases in between. The CDR3 is 14 amino acids. Germline-derived CDR1 and CDR2 are SNHLY and FYNNEI. CDR3 region: CASARRTANTEAFF. In DNA form, the CDR3 reads TGTGCCAGCGCCCGTAGAACAGCCAACACTGAAGCTTTCTTT.

The count of this clone is one. V and J are TRBV29-1 and TRBJ2-1; 10 bases align to TRBD2. Germline values: CDR1 SQVTM, CDR2 ANQGSEA. Germline trimming cut 6 bases from V and 6 bases from J; bases unmatched to any gene: 8. This CDR3 spans 14 amino acids. The CDR3 loop reads CSVTSGWAGNEQFF. As DNA, the CDR3 is TGCAGCGTGACTAGCGGGTGGGCCGGCAATGAGCAGTTCTTC.

The chain employs TRBV6-6 and TRBJ1-3, with a weak D call TRBD1 (5 bases). V was cut by 0 bases and J by 1 base, with 7 bases left in between. Looked up from germline, CDR1 is MNHNY and CDR2 is SVGAGI (reference sequence). This CDR3 comprises 15 residues. CDR3 nucleotides: TGTGCCAGCAGTTACTCGAAGGGGTCTGGAAACACCATATATTTT. Residues: CASSYSKGSGNTIYF.

This clone was picked up a small number of times. This rearrangement joins TRBV19 to TRBJ2-7, with 11 bases identical to TRBD2. Germline trimming cut 6 bases from V and 0 bases from J; bases unmatched to any gene: 4. The CDR3 consists of 15 residues. The germline CDR1 and CDR2 sequences are LNHDA and SQIVND (reference sequence). The CDR3 DNA sequence: TGTGCCAGTAGCACTAGCGGGAGTCGCTCCTACGAGCAGTACTTC. Amino acids: CASSTSGSRSYEQYF.

This chain uses TRBV9 with TRBJ2-3, with 8 bases aligning to TRBD2. This CDR3 contains 16 residues. Germline V gene data show CDR1 as SGDLS and CDR2 as YYNGEE. Losses at the gene ends were 0 bases for V and 2 bases for J; bases not matched to a gene: 5. The CDR3 loop is CASSVAAGELTDTQYF. The DNA of the CDR3 is TGTGCCAGCAGCGTAGCAGCGGGAGAACTCACAGATACGCAGTATTTT.

Only a few counts were recorded for this clone. The gene calls are TRBV5-1 and TRBJ2-3, with 13 nucleotides matching TRBD2. The CDR3 contains 15 residues. The V gene end was trimmed by 5 bases and the J gene end by 2 bases; junction bases not matched to a gene: 2. Germline V gene data show CDR1 as SGHRS and CDR2 as YFSETQ. This chain's CDR3 is CASRGTSGATDTQYF. DNA for the CDR3: TGCGCCAGCAGGGGGACTAGCGGGGCCACAGATACGCAGTATTTT.